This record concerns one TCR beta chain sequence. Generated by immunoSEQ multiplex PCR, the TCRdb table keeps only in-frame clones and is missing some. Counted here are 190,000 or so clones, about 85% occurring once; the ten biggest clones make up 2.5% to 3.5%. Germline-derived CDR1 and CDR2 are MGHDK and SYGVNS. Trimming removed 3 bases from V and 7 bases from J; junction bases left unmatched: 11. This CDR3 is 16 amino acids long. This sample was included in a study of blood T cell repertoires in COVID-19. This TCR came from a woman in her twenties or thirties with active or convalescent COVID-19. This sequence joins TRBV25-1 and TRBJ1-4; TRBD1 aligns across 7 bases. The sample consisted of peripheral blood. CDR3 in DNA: TGTGCCAGCAGTGATCGGGGCAGGGGGTACGGTGAAAAACTGTTTTTT. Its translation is CASSDRGRGYGEKLFF.